Each of the 30 T cell receptor beta chains below was sequenced from the same sample in a study of cytomegalovirus exposure and HLA in healthy donors. Here immunoSEQ multiplex PCR was the method, and the copy in TCRdb shows in-frame clones only, minus some. This sample has 150,000 to 200,000 clones, with 70% to 90% found just once. Input material: PBMCs. These receptors originate from a man aged 25-40 years in good health and CMV-seropositive.

On this clone itself: The junction departs from germline at one end; a sequencing error may be responsible. CDR3: CASSQGSFGPTDF. CDR3 DNA: TGTGCCAGCAGCCAAGGGTCGTTTGGCCCGACAGACTTC. The V and J genes are TRBV7-9 and TRBJ1-2; D perhaps matches TRBD1 (5 bases). This CDR3 is built from 13 residues. Germline V CDR1 and CDR2: SEHNR, FQNEAQ (reference sequence).

The chain couples TRBV7-2 to TRBJ1-5; D perhaps matches TRBD1 (6 bases). Germline loops: CDR1 SGHTA, CDR2 FQGNSA. With 4 bases removed from V and 6 bases from J, the gap between germline ends came to 19 bases. CDR3 length: 16 residues. DNA for the CDR3: TGTGCCAGCAGCTCTGAGTTATCGGGGGGCAGTCAGCCCCAGCATTTT. This codes for CASSSELSGGSQPQHF.

Written as DNA, the CDR3 is TGTGCCAGCAGTTTTGGCCCATTCCCCACATCCGACGAGCAGTACTTC. This encodes CASSFGPFPTSDEQYF. The chain employs TRBV27 and TRBJ2-7; no firm D call. The germline V gene has CDR1 MNHEY and CDR2 SMNVEV (reference sequence). There are 16 residues in the CDR3. V was shortened by 3 bases and J by 5 bases, with 20 bases between the two germline ends.

The V call is TRBV30, the J call TRBJ2-2; TRBD2 agrees at 10 bases. CDR3 length equals 15 residues. The V segment lost 4 bases and the J segment 5 bases; nucleotides outside the gene matches: 7. Per the germline V gene, CDR1 is GTSNPN and CDR2 is SVGIG (reference sequence). This chain's CDR3 is CAWNERGGGTGELFF. Here the CDR3 DNA reads TGTGCCTGGAACGAGCGGGGGGGCGGAACCGGGGAGCTGTTTTTT.

This sequence joins TRBV15 and TRBJ2-3; 9 bases align to TRBD1. This CDR3 contains 18 residues. Germline CDR1 reads LNHNV; CDR2 reads YYDKDF (reference sequence). Unmatched junction bases numbered 16, after V lost 3 bases and J lost 6 bases. CDR3 region: CATSSYYLDRGKVDTQYF. CDR3 coding DNA: TGTGCCACCAGCAGTTATTACCTGGACAGGGGAAAGGTGGATACGCAGTATTTT.

V is TRBV4-3 and J is TRBJ2-5; D is perhaps TRBD2 (5 bases). The CDR3 is 19 residues long. Trimming took off 0 bases at V and 3 bases at J, with 23 bases between the two ends. Germline V gene data show CDR1 as LGHNA and CDR2 as YSLEER. This chain's CDR3 is CASSQEVLVVGEVEETQYF. In DNA, the CDR3 is TGCGCCAGCAGCCAAGAAGTACTGGTCGTGGGAGAGGTGGAAGAGACCCAGTACTTC.

The rearrangement links TRBV7-9 to TRBJ1-1, with D unclear. Germline V gives CDR1 SEHNR, CDR2 FQNEAQ (reference sequence). Trimming took off 1 base at V and 4 bases at J, with 10 bases between the two ends. This CDR3 contains 14 residues. The CDR3 region has the DNA TGTGCCAGCAGCTTAGAGTCCCCCAGCACTGAAGCTTTCTTT. Translated: CASSLESPSTEAFF.

The chain recombines TRBV9 with TRBJ1-1, with a tentative D call TRBD1 (5 bases). This CDR3 comprises 14 residues. The germline V and J ends were trimmed by 0 bases and 2 bases, with 8 bases remaining between them. Germline V gives CDR1 SGDLS, CDR2 YYNGEE. The CDR3 spells CASSVETANTEAFF. The CDR3 DNA follows: TGTGCCAGCAGCGTAGAGACAGCTAACACTGAAGCTTTCTTT.

The rearrangement uses TRBV4-3 and TRBJ2-1, with D tentatively TRBD2 (6 bases). The CDR3 has 18 amino acids. V lost 1 base, J lost 2 bases, and 18 bases lay in between. The V gene's germline CDR1 is LGHNA and CDR2 YSLEER. In DNA form, the CDR3 reads TGCGCCAGCAGCCAAGTTGGGGCCCGGACTACCACCTACAATGAGCAGTTCTTC. This encodes CASSQVGARTTTYNEQFF.

V gene TRBV7-2 combines with J gene TRBJ1-5, with D maybe TRBD1 (5 bases). In germline, CDR1 is SGHTA, CDR2 FQGNSA. The CDR3 runs to 13 residues. V dropped 6 bases and J dropped 4 bases, with 10 bases sitting between them. In DNA form, the CDR3 reads TGTGCCAGCAGTCGACAGCAGAATCAGCCCCAGCATTTT. Protein product: CASSRQQNQPQHF.

The chain links TRBV5-1 to TRBJ2-2; 7 positions match TRBD1. This CDR3 is built from 14 residues. Germline assignment: CDR1 SGHRS and CDR2 YFSETQ. V trimming: 6 bases; J trimming: 2 bases; junction bases outside the gene matches: 4. CDR3 in DNA: TGCGCCAGCACCGGACAGGCCAACACCGGGGAGCTGTTTTTT. It yields the protein CASTGQANTGELFF.

This chain connects TRBV5-4 to TRBJ2-5; TRBD2 agrees at 11 bases. This CDR3 spans 16 amino acids. Trimming removed 4 bases from V and 4 bases from J; junction bases left unmatched: 9. Germline V gives CDR1 SGHNT, CDR2 YYREEE (reference sequence). The CDR3 DNA sequence: TGTGCCAGCAGCCCTTTGACTAGCGGGGCCCTAGAGACCCAGTACTTC. Translating it yields CASSPLTSGALETQYF. Variable domain in full (rest from reference TRBV5-4 and TRBJ2-5): ETGVTQSPTHLIKTRGQQVTLRCSSQSGHNTVSWYQQALGQGPQFIFQYYREEENGRGNFPPRFSGLQFPNYSSELNVNALELDDSALYLCASSPLTSGALETQYFGPGTRLLVL.

This chain connects TRBV2 to TRBJ1-6; tentative D call: TRBD1 (6 bases). Germline assignment: CDR1 SNHLY and CDR2 FYNNEI. The CDR3 has 13 residues. Trimming pared 9 bases from V and 10 bases from J, leaving 16 bases between. CDR3 sequence: CASLTQGSSPLHF. CDR3 sequence (DNA): TGTGCCAGTCTGACTCAGGGGTCCTCACCCCTCCACTTT.

The chain has TRBV7-2 and TRBJ1-4; D is undetermined. The CDR3 loop spans 14 amino acids. V lost 1 base and J 5 bases, leaving 8 bases between the germline ends. CDR1 and CDR2 from the germline V gene are SGHTA and FQGNSA. The CDR3 loop is CASSLERSNEKLFF. CDR3 in DNA: TGTGCCAGCAGCTTAGAACGGAGCAATGAAAAACTGTTTTTT.

This chain links TRBV10-3 with TRBJ1-4; D call uncertain. Germline V gene data show CDR1 as ENHRY and CDR2 as SYGVKD. The CDR3 is 14 amino acids. Trimming shortened V by 6 bases and J by 3 bases, and 11 bases separated the two germline ends. CDR3 sequence reads: CAIRAGSPNEKLFF. CDR3 coding DNA: TGTGCCATCAGGGCGGGATCTCCTAATGAAAAACTGTTTTTT.

This chain joins TRBV6-4 and TRBJ1-5, with 7 bases that match TRBD1. Trimming took 8 bases from V and 4 from J; bases not matched to a gene: 14. Germline lookup yields CDR1 MRHNA and CDR2 SNTAGT. The CDR3 totals 16 residues. The CDR3 loop reads CASFEGGTVKNQPQHF. CDR3 nucleotide sequence: TGTGCCAGCTTCGAGGGCGGGACAGTTAAAAATCAGCCCCAGCATTTT.

The chain recombines TRBV21-1 with TRBJ2-4; the tabulated D call, TRBD2, remains unverified against the DNA. TRBV21-1 is designated a pseudogene. The CDR3 extends over 16 amino acids. CDR3 protein: CASSKDLAVAKNIQYF. CDR3 bases: TGTGCCAGCAGCAAAGACCTAGCAGTAGCCAAAAACATTCAGTACTTC.

In this sample, this clone turned up once. The rearrangement uses TRBV9 and TRBJ1-6; TRBD1 matches 7 bases. Per germline, CDR1 SGDLS and CDR2 YYNGEE. CDR3 length: 15 amino acids. The V gene end was trimmed by 3 bases and the J gene end by 7 bases; junction bases not matched to a gene: 7. Written as DNA, the CDR3 is TGTGCCAGCAGCGCTTGGGACAGTGCGAATTCACCCCTCCACTTT. Translation gives CASSAWDSANSPLHF.

The chain is built from TRBV27 and TRBJ1-2; 7 nucleotides line up with TRBD1. Germline CDR1 reads MNHEY; CDR2 reads SMNVEV (reference sequence). The V segment lost 8 bases and the J segment 1 base; nucleotides outside the gene matches: 7. The CDR3 consists of 14 residues. In DNA, the CDR3 is TGTGCCAGCTCCTTCTCAGGGGGTAACTATGGCTACACCTTC. Protein: CASSFSGGNYGYTF.

This sequence joins TRBV19 and TRBJ1-2; TRBD1 aligns across 11 bases. This CDR3 spans 15 amino acids. Trimming cost V 5 bases and J 4 bases; bases outside gene matches: 6. CDR1 LNHDA and CDR2 SQIVND come from the germline V gene (reference sequence). CDR3 residues: CASSATGTGGYGYTF. The CDR3 coding sequence is TGTGCCAGTAGTGCCACCGGGACAGGGGGCTATGGCTACACCTTC.

The rearrangement uses TRBV11-2 and TRBJ2-2; 8 bases are shared with TRBD1. This CDR3 has 14 residues. CDR1 is SGHAT, CDR2 FQNNGV, per germline. Trimming at V came to 5 bases and at J to 7 bases, leaving 6 bases not matched to a gene. CDR3 protein: CASSLDRAYGELFF. CDR3 DNA: TGTGCCAGCAGCCTGGACAGGGCGTACGGGGAGCTGTTTTTT.

This sequence joins TRBV23-1 and TRBJ1-3, with 10 bases that match TRBD1. TRBV23-1 qualifies as an ORF whose function is uncertain. V was pared by 4 bases and J by 6 bases, with 6 bases of the junction left unmatched. The CDR3 covers 15 residues. Here the CDR3 reads CASSPRQGAENTIYF. The DNA of the CDR3 is TGCGCCAGCAGTCCGCGACAGGGGGCTGAAAACACCATATATTTT.

The chain has TRBV6-4 and TRBJ2-5, with 9 bases matching TRBD2. Unmatched junction bases numbered 4, after V lost 6 bases and J lost 5 bases. This CDR3 has 13 residues. Germline lookup yields CDR1 MRHNA and CDR2 SNTAGT. The CDR3 sequence: CASSAGLAETQYF. CDR3 DNA: TGTGCCAGCAGCGCGGGACTAGCCGAGACCCAGTACTTC.

The genes are TRBV7-2 and TRBJ2-1, with 12 nucleotides matching TRBD2. Germline loops: CDR1 SGHTA, CDR2 FQGNSA. J lost 2 bases, V lost 5 bases, and 1 base had no gene match. The CDR3 runs 15 residues. In nucleotides, the CDR3 is TGTGCCAGCAGCAGACTAGCGGGGGCCTACAATGAGCAGTTCTTC. This gives the protein CASSRLAGAYNEQFF.

V and J are TRBV6-5 and TRBJ2-3; TRBD2 is a possible D gene (6 bases). Trimming removed 7 bases at V and 2 bases at J, with 16 bases between. This CDR3 is built from 15 residues. Germline V gene sequence: CDR1 MNHEY, CDR2 SVGAGI. CDR3 nucleotides: TGTGCCAGCACCCAGGGACTTTACGACACAGATACGCAGTATTTT. It is translated as CASTQGLYDTDTQYF.

The J gene is TRBJ2-3, the V gene TRBV9, with 7 positions matching TRBD1. Looked up from germline, CDR1 is SGDLS and CDR2 is YYNGEE. J lost 2 bases, V lost 3 bases, and 9 bases had no gene match. The CDR3 consists of 16 residues. CDR3: CASSARQGITTDTQYF. As DNA, the CDR3 is TGTGCCAGCAGCGCCAGACAGGGAATAACCACAGATACGCAGTATTTT.

The rearrangement links TRBV5-1 to TRBJ2-3, with TRBD2 matching 11 bases. CDR1 is SGHRS and CDR2 is YFSETQ in the germline V gene. V trimming: 4 bases; J trimming: 6 bases; junction bases outside the gene matches: 13. The CDR3 runs 17 residues. The CDR3 DNA reads TGCGCCAGCAGCGAATATAGCGGGGGGGGCGCGGGTGATACGCAGTATTTT. Its translation is CASSEYSGGGAGDTQYF. Complete variable domain (other parts from reference TRBV5-1 and TRBJ2-3): KAGVTQTPRYLIKTRGQQVTLSCSPISGHRSVSWYQQTPGQGLQFLFEYFSETQRNKGNFPGRFSGRQFSNSRSEMNVSTLELGDSALYLCASSEYSGGGAGDTQYFGPGTRLTVL.

The chain carries TRBV11-2 and TRBJ1-1; 9 bases line up with TRBD1. After removal of 5 bases from V and 1 base from J, the junction contained 8 bases not matched to a gene. The germline V gene encodes CDR1 SGHAT and CDR2 FQNNGV. The CDR3 length is 16 residues. CDR3 region: CASSRAGTGKNTEAFF. CDR3 DNA sequence: TGTGCCAGCAGCCGCGCCGGGACAGGGAAGAACACTGAAGCTTTCTTT.

This clone is a singleton in its sample. The rearrangement uses TRBV6-5 and TRBJ1-4; D gene unclear. With 5 bases removed from V and 3 bases from J, the gap between germline ends came to 10 bases. This CDR3 has 14 amino acids. Germline V gene lookup returns CDR1 MNHEY and CDR2 SVGAGI. CDR3 in DNA: TGTGCCAGCAGTGCCCTGAGCCCTAATGAAAAACTGTTTTTT. Protein product: CASSALSPNEKLFF.

The rearrangement joins TRBV18 to TRBJ1-3, with 8 bases fitting TRBD1. Unmatched junction bases numbered 3, after V lost 0 bases and J lost 2 bases. Germline V lookup: CDR1 KGHSH, CDR2 LQKENI. The CDR3 consists of 16 residues. The CDR3 DNA reads TGTGCCAGCTCACCACCGGGACAGGCTACTGGAAACACCATATATTTT. It specifies CASSPPGQATGNTIYF.